This T cell receptor beta chain was sequenced during a study of blood T cell repertoires in COVID-19. Looking at the study overall: In each case, the material was cDNA or gDNA derived from T cells, B-cell-depleted T cells, or PBMCs.

Source study methods: Amplification of reference gene primers provided the estimated nucleated cell counts. Profiling relied on immunoSEQ multiplex PCR, and the TCRdb table lists in-frame clones only, not all of them. D and trimming come from the DNA, and the V and J calls and clone size come from that table. The table lists around 200,000 clones, roughly four fifths of them singletons, with 2.5% in the top ten. The CDR3 sequence is 12 residues long. Trimming left V 6 bases short and J 5 bases short, with 11 bases between. CDR1 and CDR2 (germline): MNHNY, SVGAGI (reference sequence). The sequenced sample was peripheral blood. This chain connects TRBV6-6 to TRBJ2-7, with D unclear. The receptor's source is a woman aged 40 to 55 with active or convalescent COVID-19. The CDR3 loop is CASRSNSNEQYF. The CDR3 DNA follows: TGTGCCAGCAGATCCAATAGTAACGAGCAGTACTTC.